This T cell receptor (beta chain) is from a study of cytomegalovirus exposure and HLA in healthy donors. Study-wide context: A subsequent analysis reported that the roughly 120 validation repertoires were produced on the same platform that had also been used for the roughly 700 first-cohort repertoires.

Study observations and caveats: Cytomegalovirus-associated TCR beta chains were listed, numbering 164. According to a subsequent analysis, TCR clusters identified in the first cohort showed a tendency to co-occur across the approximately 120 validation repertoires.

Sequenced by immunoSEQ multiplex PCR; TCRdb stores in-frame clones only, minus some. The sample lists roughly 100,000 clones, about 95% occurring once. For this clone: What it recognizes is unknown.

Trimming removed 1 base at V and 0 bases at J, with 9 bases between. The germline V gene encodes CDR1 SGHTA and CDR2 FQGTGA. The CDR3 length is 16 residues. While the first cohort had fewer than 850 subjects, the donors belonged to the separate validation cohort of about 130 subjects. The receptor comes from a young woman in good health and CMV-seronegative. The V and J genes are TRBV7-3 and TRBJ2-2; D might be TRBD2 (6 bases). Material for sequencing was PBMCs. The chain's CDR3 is CASSLKGGANTGELFF. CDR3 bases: TGTGCCAGCAGCTTAAAAGGAGGGGCGAACACCGGGGAGCTGTTTTTT.